Each of the 4 T cell receptor beta chains below was sequenced from the same sample in a study of neurological immune-mediated disorders. TCRdb ran MiXCR on the 5' RACE reads and lists one entry per CDR3 protein. The sample yields roughly 27,000 distinct CDR3 sequences, roughly 20% seen once. The sequenced sample consisted of PBMCs. These receptors were taken from a woman in her sixties or seventies in good health.

This chain's CDR3 is CASSAVQGTGNIQYF. The CDR3 DNA sequence: TGTGCCAGCAGTGCAGTACAGGGTACAGGAAACATTCAGTACTTC. This rearrangement joins TRBV6-1 to TRBJ2-4; D perhaps matches TRBD1 (6 bases). Trimming stripped 4 bases from V and 6 bases from J, with 16 bases between. This CDR3 has 15 amino acids. Germline CDR1 and CDR2: MNHNS and SASEGT.

This clonotype came up many times. This sequence joins TRBV5-1 and TRBJ2-3; D remains unclear. The CDR3 extends over 19 amino acids. Germline loops: CDR1 SGHRS, CDR2 YFSETQ. The V gene lost 1 base and the J gene lost 1 base, with 22 bases spanning the gap. CDR3: CASSLSPSLLPARTDTQYF. The CDR3 DNA reads TGCGCCAGCAGCTTGTCGCCCAGCTTGTTACCGGCTCGCACAGATACGCAGTATTTT.

This clonotype was recorded many times. This chain joins TRBV20-1 and TRBJ1-1; tentatively, D is TRBD1 (6 bases). Germline values: CDR1 DFQATT, CDR2 SNEGSKA (reference sequence). The CDR3 extends over 13 amino acids. V dropped 6 bases and J dropped 1 base, with 12 bases sitting between them. CDR3 in amino acids: CSAQRDTNTEAFF. In DNA, the CDR3 is TGCAGTGCGCAGAGGGACACGAACACTGAAGCTTTCTTT.

The sample holds many counts of this clonotype. The CDR3 sequence is CASSFGASYGYTF. The CDR3 DNA sequence: TGTGCCAGCAGCTTTGGGGCGTCCTATGGCTACACCTTC. V gene TRBV7-9 combines with J gene TRBJ1-2; TRBD1 is a possible D gene (5 bases). The CDR3 is made up of 13 amino acids. Trimming cost V 3 bases and J 4 bases, with 9 bases left between them. CDR1 is SEHNR, CDR2 FQNEAQ, per germline (reference sequence).